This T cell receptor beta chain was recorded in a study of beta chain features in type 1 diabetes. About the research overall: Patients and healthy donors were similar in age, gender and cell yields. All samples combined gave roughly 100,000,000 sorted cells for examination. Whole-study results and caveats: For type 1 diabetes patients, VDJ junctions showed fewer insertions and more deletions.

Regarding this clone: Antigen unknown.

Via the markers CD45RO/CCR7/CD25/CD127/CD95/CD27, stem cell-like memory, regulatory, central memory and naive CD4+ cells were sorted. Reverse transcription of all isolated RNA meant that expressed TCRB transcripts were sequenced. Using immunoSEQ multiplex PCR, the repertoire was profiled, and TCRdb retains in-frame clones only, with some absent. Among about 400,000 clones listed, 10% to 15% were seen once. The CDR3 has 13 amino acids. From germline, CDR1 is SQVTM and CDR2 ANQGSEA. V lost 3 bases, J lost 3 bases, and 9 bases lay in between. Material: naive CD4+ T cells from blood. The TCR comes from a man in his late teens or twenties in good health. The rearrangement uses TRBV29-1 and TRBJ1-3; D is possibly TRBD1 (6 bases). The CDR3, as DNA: TGCAGCGTTGACCAGGGGCTTGGAAACACCATATATTTT. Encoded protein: CSVDQGLGNTIYF.